A single sample is the source of the 5 T cell receptor beta chains below, sequenced in a study of beta chain features in type 1 diabetes. Expressed TCRB transcripts were sequenced after all isolated RNA was converted to cDNA. TCRdb's copy holds only in-frame clones and misses some; the assay was immunoSEQ multiplex PCR. Among 300,000 to 350,000 clones, around a fifth were seen once, and the ten largest hold approximately 0.043%. Sequencing input: naive CD4+ T cells from blood. The receptors come from a woman aged 18-35 years in good health.

V is TRBV4-3 and J is TRBJ2-3; possibly TRBD2 for D (5 bases). The length of the CDR3 is 16 residues. From germline, CDR1 is LGHNA and CDR2 YSLEER. Trimming left V 0 bases short and J 4 bases short, with 14 bases between. The CDR3 nucleotides read TGCGCCAGCAGCCAAGAAATCCGGCGGGCCGCAGATACGCAGTATTTT. Translation: CASSQEIRRAADTQYF.

This chain joins TRBV9 and TRBJ2-3; D perhaps matches TRBD1 (6 bases). The CDR3 runs to 16 residues. The germline V gene encodes CDR1 SGDLS and CDR2 YYNGEE. V lost 4 bases, J lost 1 base, and 16 bases lay in between. The CDR3 DNA follows: TGTGCCAGCAGCCCCCGGACAGCATCTCGCACAGATACGCAGTATTTT. Translated: CASSPRTASRTDTQYF.

The V call is TRBV15, the J call TRBJ1-5; D ambiguous. V was cut by 2 bases and J by 3 bases, with 8 bases left in between. The CDR3 extends over 14 amino acids. CDR1 is LNHNV, CDR2 YYDKDF, per germline (reference sequence). The CDR3 nucleotides are TGTGCCACCAGCAGACGGGGTTACAATCAGCCCCAGCATTTT. This gives the protein CATSRRGYNQPQHF.

The rearrangement joins TRBV25-1 to TRBJ2-1; 8 nucleotides match TRBD2. With 6 bases clipped from V and 6 bases from J, the junction kept 13 bases outside the gene matches. The germline V gene encodes CDR1 MGHDK and CDR2 SYGVNS. The CDR3 extends over 16 amino acids. CDR3: CASSYPGGLAGNEQFF. For the CDR3, the DNA is TGTGCCAGCAGCTACCCGGGAGGACTAGCTGGCAATGAGCAGTTCTTC.

This rearrangement joins TRBV5-1 to TRBJ2-7; D may be TRBD2 (5 bases). V lost 0 bases and J lost 6, with 13 bases in between. The CDR3 covers 14 residues. Germline V gives CDR1 SGHRS, CDR2 YFSETQ. CDR3 in amino acids: CASSLEGPEAEQYF. The CDR3 bases are TGCGCCAGCAGCTTGGAAGGGCCGGAGGCCGAGCAGTACTTC.